The clone carrying this T cell receptor (beta chain) is medium-sized in the sample. Its specificity is unknown. Naive CD8 T cells were FACS-sorted by CD8+CD4-CCR7+CD45RA+ markers. This entry belongs to a study of molecular identifiers for immune sequencing clone quantification. The CDR3 totals 13 residues. Deletions cut 6 bases from V and 3 bases from J, with 14 bases between. CDR1 is DFQATT, CDR2 SNEGSKA, per germline (reference sequence). Findings of the study overall: Clones that had above 20 RNA copies took up over 99% of effector molecules but under 1% in naive cells.

Previously described methods and listed TCR primers were used for bulk TCR libraries. In TCRdb, the PCR reads were re-called with MiXCR into one record per CDR3 protein. The data contain 9,500 to 15,000 distinct CDR3 sequences, around 18% of them singletons. This sequence originates from a human donor in good health. Some libraries in this study had Jurkat cell RNA spiked in. V and J are TRBV20-1 and TRBJ2-5; D may be TRBD1 (6 bases). Material for sequencing was naive CD8+ T cells from blood, with Jurkat cell RNA spiked in. As to subset: FACS-sorted CD8+CD4-CCR7+CD45RA+ naive T cells. CDR3 DNA sequence: TGCAGTGCCTCCCAGGGGATGGAAGAGACCCAGTACTTC. Protein sequence: CSASQGMEETQYF.